The 28 T cell receptor beta chains reported below all come from one sample, sequenced in a study of blood T cell repertoires in COVID-19. Some clones are missing from TCRdb's copy, which holds only in-frame ones; the method was immunoSEQ multiplex PCR. This table holds 180,000 or so clones, about 86% found once. The sample comprised peripheral blood. The receptors originated from a man between 60 and 75 years old with acute or convalescent COVID-19.

CDR3 coding DNA: TGTGCCAGCAGTTACTCGATCGAGCGTGGCTACACCTTC. It is translated as CASSYSIERGYTF. The chain joins TRBV6-5 to TRBJ1-2; no firm D call. V dropped 0 bases and J dropped 7 bases, with 9 bases sitting between them. From germline, CDR1 is MNHEY and CDR2 SVGAGI. The CDR3 totals 13 residues.

The chain joins TRBV11-2 to TRBJ2-7; possible D gene TRBD1, 6 bases. The germline V gene has CDR1 SGHAT and CDR2 FQNNGV. The CDR3 runs 14 residues. V was clipped by 1 base and J by 7 bases, with 14 bases between them. The CDR3 DNA reads TGTGCCAGCAGCTTAGCCCCGGCGGACAGTGAGCAGTACTTC. Its protein is CASSLAPADSEQYF.

The rearrangement links TRBV6-5 to TRBJ1-6; 8 bases agree with TRBD1. V lost 10 bases and J lost 7; bases outside the gene matches: 6. Germline lookup yields CDR1 MNHEY and CDR2 SVGAGI. The length of the CDR3 is 13 residues. The CDR3 loop is CATGGQGNSPLHF. In DNA, the CDR3 is TGTGCCACAGGGGGCCAGGGGAATTCACCCCTCCACTTT.

The V and J genes are TRBV2 and TRBJ1-5; tentatively, D is TRBD1 (6 bases). The V end was cut by 6 bases, the J end by 4 bases, with 10 bases between. Per germline, CDR1 SNHLY and CDR2 FYNNEI. This CDR3 comprises 13 residues. The CDR3 DNA sequence: TGTGCCAGCAGGGAACAGGGAAATCAGCCCCAGCATTTT. It is translated as CASREQGNQPQHF.

The chain uses TRBV10-2 and TRBJ1-1; D might be TRBD1 (6 bases). Germline lookup yields CDR1 WSHSY and CDR2 SAAADI. Trimming left V 6 bases short and J 0 bases short, with 11 bases between. CDR3 size: 14 residues. The CDR3 DNA is TGCGCCAGCAGGAACAGGGCTTTGAACACTGAAGCTTTCTTT. Translation: CASRNRALNTEAFF.

The chain joins TRBV2 to TRBJ1-4, with 7 bases that match TRBD1. Per the germline V gene, CDR1 is SNHLY and CDR2 is FYNNEI. J gave up 8 bases and V 5 bases, and 8 bases lay outside the gene matches. This CDR3 has 14 amino acids. The CDR3 is CASSPTGSKEKLFF. CDR3 nucleotides: TGTGCCAGCAGTCCGACAGGGTCCAAGGAAAAACTGTTTTTT.

The chain uses TRBV18 and TRBJ2-3; 9 bases are shared with TRBD1. After removal of 3 bases from V and 6 bases from J, the junction contained 16 bases not matched to a gene. In germline, CDR1 is KGHSH, CDR2 LQKENI. The CDR3 length is 18 residues. CDR3 residues: CASSPPNSKTGGMDTQYF. The CDR3 region has the DNA TGTGCCAGCTCACCTCCTAACTCCAAGACAGGGGGTATGGATACGCAGTATTTT.

The genes are TRBV28 and TRBJ1-1; 9 nucleotides line up with TRBD1. With 4 bases clipped from V and 3 bases from J, the junction kept 6 bases outside the gene matches. The V gene's germline CDR1 is MDHEN and CDR2 SYDVKM. CDR3 length: 15 residues. CDR3 sequence reads: CASSSRDRVDTEAFF. The CDR3 DNA follows: TGTGCCAGCAGTTCCCGGGACAGGGTAGACACTGAAGCTTTCTTT.

The chain combines TRBV5-1 with TRBJ2-7; 8 bases fit TRBD1. The CDR3 is 12 residues long. V gave up 3 bases and J gave up 6 bases; unmatched junction bases: 2. Germline CDR1 and CDR2: SGHRS and YFSETQ. The CDR3 region has the DNA TGCGCCAGCAGCTACGACAGGGGCGAGCAGTACTTC. Its protein is CASSYDRGEQYF.

This sequence joins TRBV6-6 and TRBJ2-5; 9 nucleotides agree with TRBD1. V lost 8 bases and J lost 5; bases outside the gene matches: 6. CDR1 and CDR2 (germline): MNHNY, SVGAGI (reference sequence). This CDR3 contains 13 residues. The CDR3: CASANRGQETQYF. Written as DNA, the CDR3 is TGTGCCAGCGCCAACAGGGGGCAGGAGACCCAGTACTTC.

CDR3 sequence: CASTVTGTGGASTEAFF. The CDR3 DNA sequence: TGCGCCAGCACCGTTACCGGGACAGGGGGCGCGAGCACTGAAGCTTTCTTT. The chain recombines TRBV5-1 with TRBJ1-1, with 12 positions matching TRBD1. CDR1 and CDR2 from the germline V gene are SGHRS and YFSETQ. J was trimmed by 4 bases and V by 6 bases; bases with no gene match: 13. CDR3 size: 17 residues.

The rearrangement uses TRBV3-1 (or the pseudogene TRBV3-2) and TRBJ2-6; 11 nucleotides agree with TRBD1. The V gene end was trimmed by 3 bases and the J gene end by 4 bases; junction bases not matched to a gene: 11. The V gene's germline CDR1 is LGHDT and CDR2 YNNKEL (reference sequence). The CDR3 sequence is 19 residues long. The CDR3, as DNA: TGTGCCAGCAGCCATAACAGAGGACAGGGGGCGAAAGGGGCCAACGTCCTGACTTTC. This encodes CASSHNRGQGAKGANVLTF.

The rearrangement uses TRBV10-3 and TRBJ2-7, with 8 bases lining up with TRBD2. Germline loops: CDR1 ENHRY, CDR2 SYGVKD. Germline trimming cut 4 bases from V and 7 bases from J; bases unmatched to any gene: 12. The CDR3 spans 15 residues. The CDR3 nucleotides read TGTGCCATCAGTGGGGCTAGCGGGCCTTTCTGGGAGCAGTACTTC. This codes for CAISGASGPFWEQYF.

A few counts support this clone. J is TRBJ1-2 and V is TRBV28; the D gene is possibly TRBD1 (6 bases). The V end lost 6 bases, the J end lost 4 bases, and 12 bases lay between the germline ends. CDR1 and CDR2 from the germline V gene are MDHEN and SYDVKM. CDR3 length: 13 residues. The CDR3: CASSRGARYGYTF. For the CDR3, the DNA is TGTGCCAGCAGCCGGGGGGCCCGCTATGGCTACACCTTC.

The V and J genes are TRBV29-1 and TRBJ2-5; 9 nucleotides agree with TRBD1. Germline values: CDR1 SQVTM, CDR2 ANQGSEA. CDR3 length: 17 amino acids. With V trimmed by 1 base and J by 2 bases, 11 bases remained unmatched. This CDR3 is CSVEGVIGQGKQETQYF. CDR3 bases: TGCAGCGTTGAAGGGGTAATAGGACAGGGGAAACAAGAGACCCAGTACTTC.

The rearrangement links TRBV5-1 to TRBJ2-5, with 10 bases identical to TRBD1. After removal of 2 bases from V and 4 bases from J, the junction contained 5 bases not matched to a gene. CDR1 and CDR2 (germline): SGHRS, YFSETQ. This CDR3 contains 15 residues. The CDR3 coding sequence is TGCGCCAGCAGCTTAAGGACAGGGGGAGTAGAGACCCAGTACTTC. As protein: CASSLRTGGVETQYF.

This chain joins TRBV23-1 and TRBJ2-2; the match to TRBD1 covers 11 bases. TRBV23-1 is designated an ORF whose function remains uncertain. The CDR3 length is 20 residues. V shed 6 bases, J shed 0 bases, and the junction held 15 bases outside the gene matches. The CDR3 region has the DNA TGCGCCAGCAGGACTGGAGATCCGGACAGGGGGCCATCGAACACCGGGGAGCTGTTTTTT. Translated: CASRTGDPDRGPSNTGELFF.

This rearrangement joins TRBV6-5 to TRBJ1-5; D gene unclear. Looked up from germline, CDR1 is MNHEY and CDR2 is SVGAGI. Trimming left V 0 bases short and J 4 bases short, with 10 bases between. The CDR3 covers 15 residues. CDR3 DNA: TGTGCCAGCAGTTACTCCTGGGAGGGTAATCAGCCCCAGCATTTT. Protein: CASSYSWEGNQPQHF.

The chain is built from TRBV11-2 and TRBJ2-5, with D possibly TRBD1 on 6 matching bases. With 4 bases removed from V and 2 bases from J, the gap between germline ends came to 8 bases. In germline, CDR1 is SGHAT, CDR2 FQNNGV. The CDR3 is 13 residues long. The DNA for the CDR3 is TGTGCCAGCAGCTCTGGACAGCAAGAGACCCAGTACTTC. This codes for CASSSGQQETQYF.

This chain connects TRBV18 to TRBJ2-2, with 13 nucleotides matching TRBD2. J was trimmed by 7 bases and V by 2 bases; bases with no gene match: 4. The CDR3 length is 16 residues. Germline V lookup: CDR1 KGHSH, CDR2 LQKENI. In DNA form, the CDR3 reads TGTGCCAGCTCACCAGGACTAGCGGGAGTTCTCGGGGAGCTGTTTTTT. Translation: CASSPGLAGVLGELFF.

The chain uses TRBV7-8 and TRBJ1-6; D is ambiguous. The V gene lost 4 bases and the J gene lost 1 base, with 5 bases spanning the gap. This CDR3 has 14 amino acids. Germline CDR1 is SGHVS and CDR2 is FQNEAQ. CDR3 bases: TGTGCCAGCAGCTCCCTGTCCTATAATTCACCCCTCCACTTT. Amino acid sequence: CASSSLSYNSPLHF.

The rearrangement uses TRBV5-1 and TRBJ1-1; a possible D gene is TRBD1 (6 bases). V was clipped by 3 bases and J by 4 bases, with 10 bases between them. CDR1 is SGHRS and CDR2 is YFSETQ in the germline V gene. This CDR3 contains 13 residues. The chain's CDR3 is CASSSLDSTEAFF. The CDR3 region has the DNA TGCGCCAGCAGCTCACTGGACAGCACTGAAGCTTTCTTT.

This clone was observed once. The chain joins TRBV5-1 to TRBJ2-1; a weak D match, TRBD1 (6 bases). Trimming pared 4 bases from V and 0 bases from J, leaving 17 bases between. CDR1 and CDR2 from the germline V gene are SGHRS and YFSETQ. This CDR3 contains 17 residues. Here the CDR3 DNA reads TGCGCCAGCAGCCCAAGGACAGCTGACCTCTCCTACAATGAGCAGTTCTTC. This encodes CASSPRTADLSYNEQFF. Variable domain in full (rest from reference TRBV5-1 and TRBJ2-1): KAGVTQTPRYLIKTRGQQVTLSCSPISGHRSVSWYQQTPGQGLQFLFEYFSETQRNKGNFPGRFSGRQFSNSRSEMNVSTLELGDSALYLCASSPRTADLSYNEQFFGPGTRLTVL.

The genes are TRBV30 and TRBJ1-1; D not resolved. The CDR3 loop spans 14 amino acids. Trimming took off 3 bases at V and 2 bases at J, with 13 bases between the two ends. Germline CDR1 GTSNPN, CDR2 SVGIG (reference sequence). The CDR3 here is CAWRRTAANTEAFF. The CDR3 DNA reads as TGTGCCTGGAGACGAACGGCGGCCAACACTGAAGCTTTCTTT.

The rearrangement links TRBV10-2 to TRBJ1-3; 8 bases fit TRBD1. The CDR3 spans 16 residues. The germline V gene has CDR1 WSHSY and CDR2 SAAADI. Losses at the gene ends were 4 bases for V and 4 bases for J; bases not matched to a gene: 9. DNA for the CDR3: TGCGCCAGCAGTGGCACCGCAGGGGGCGAGGGAAACACCATATATTTT. Amino acid sequence: CASSGTAGGEGNTIYF.

The chain carries TRBV27 and TRBJ2-7; 7 bases are shared with TRBD1. There are 13 residues in the CDR3. CDR1 is MNHEY and CDR2 is SMNVEV in the germline V gene (reference sequence). V lost 8 bases, J lost 0 bases, and 4 bases stayed unmatched. The CDR3 region is CASRDRISYEQYF. CDR3 nucleotides: TGTGCCAGCCGGGACAGAATCTCCTACGAGCAGTACTTC.

Here the CDR3 reads CSAVASRTEYF. In DNA form, the CDR3 reads TGCAGTGCTGTCGCTAGCCGGACGGAGTACTTC. This chain uses TRBV20-1 with TRBJ2-7, with D perhaps matching TRBD2 (5 bases). The CDR3 is 11 residues long. CDR1 and CDR2 (germline): DFQATT, SNEGSKA (reference sequence). With 5 bases removed from V and 11 bases from J, the gap between germline ends came to 16 bases.

The chain links TRBV4-1 to TRBJ2-1, with 8 bases fitting TRBD2. The CDR3 spans 16 residues. Germline assignment: CDR1 MGHRA and CDR2 YSYEKL. V trimming: 2 bases; J trimming: 3 bases; junction bases outside the gene matches: 6. CDR3 nucleotide sequence: TGCGCCAGCAGCCAACTCGGACTAGCCTTCTACAATGAGCAGTTCTTC. Translated: CASSQLGLAFYNEQFF.